Described below is a single T cell receptor (beta chain) sequence and its context. The antigen is unknown. Germline V gene sequence: CDR1 MNHEY, CDR2 SVGAGI. The CDR3 runs 12 residues. V gave up 6 bases and J gave up 7 bases, with 10 bases separating them. The record originates from a study of cytotoxic CD8 clonotypes in ibrutinib-treated CLL. Turning to the study itself: Samples had a mean of approximately 260,000 productive templates and around 89,000 productive rearrangements.

Study conclusions and caveats: Clonality was higher at baseline than in age-matched healthy donors and tracked circulating CD8+ T-cell counts. Shared public clonotypes were rare, and on treatment they either got smaller or stayed the same. Clonality rose at ibrutinib response, held steady in sustained remission, and fell toward baseline at progression.

Generated by immunoSEQ multiplex PCR, the TCRdb table keeps only in-frame clones and is missing some. The top ten clones hold about an eighth of a sample with approximately 190,000 clones, roughly 79% of them seen once. The rearrangement links TRBV6-5 to TRBJ2-1, with D possibly matching TRBD1 (5 bases). This TCR derives from a human donor with chronic lymphocytic leukemia. The sample in question was PBMCs, obtained after 12 months of ibrutinib treatment. The CDR3 protein is CASSQQANEQFF. CDR3 nucleotides: TGTGCCAGCAGCCAACAGGCTAATGAGCAGTTCTTC.